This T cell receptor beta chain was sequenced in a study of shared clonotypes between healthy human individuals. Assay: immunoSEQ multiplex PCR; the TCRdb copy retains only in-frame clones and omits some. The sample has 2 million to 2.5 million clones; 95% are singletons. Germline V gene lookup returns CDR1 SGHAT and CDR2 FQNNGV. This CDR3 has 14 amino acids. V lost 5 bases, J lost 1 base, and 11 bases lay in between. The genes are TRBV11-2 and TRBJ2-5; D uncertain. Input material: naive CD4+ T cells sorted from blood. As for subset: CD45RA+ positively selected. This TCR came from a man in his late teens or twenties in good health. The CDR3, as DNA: TGTGCCAGCAGCCGTCAGGTCGCCCAAGAGACCCAGTACTTC. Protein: CASSRQVAQETQYF.